These 19 T cell receptor beta chains originate from one sample sequenced in a study of T cells after yellow fever vaccination. TCRdb analysed the 5' RACE reads with MiXCR anew, one entry per CDR3 protein. This table holds hundreds of thousands of distinct CDR3 sequences, roughly an eighth found once. This specimen consisted of PBMCs, obtained on the day of the yellow fever booster vaccination. These receptors originate from a man aged 25-40 years who received the YFV17D yellow fever vaccine.

As regards this clonotype: A much larger clone differs from this one at a single base, so this may be a read error. This chain joins TRBV10-2 and TRBJ1-4; D uncertain. Germline V gene lookup returns CDR1 WSHSY and CDR2 SAAADI. The CDR3 runs 14 residues. This chain's CDR3 is CTSSENPTVEKLFF. The CDR3 DNA follows: TGCACCAGCAGTGAGAACCCCACGGTAGAAAAACTGTTTTTT.

V and J are TRBV20-1 and TRBJ2-3; TRBD2 is a possible D gene (5 bases). This CDR3 has 14 amino acids. Germline V gene lookup returns CDR1 DFQATT and CDR2 SNEGSKA (reference sequence). Deletions cut 5 bases from V and 2 bases from J, with 14 bases between. DNA of the CDR3: TGCAGTGCTCCCTGGGAGCCCCCCACAGATACGCAGTATTTT. It encodes CSAPWEPPTDTQYF.

The V call is TRBV23-1, the J call TRBJ2-7; 10 bases are shared with TRBD2. TRBV23-1 is given ORF status, its function remaining uncertain. The junction had 12 bases not matched to a gene; V was cut back by 4 bases and J by 6 bases. This CDR3 region has 16 residues. The CDR3 sequence is CASSRIAGGGKGEQYF. The CDR3 DNA sequence: TGCGCCAGCAGTCGAATAGCGGGAGGAGGGAAGGGCGAGCAGTACTTC.

This chain links TRBV7-6 with TRBJ2-1; possible D gene TRBD2, 6 bases. The ends were cut back, 4 bases at V and 4 bases at J, with 20 bases in the middle. CDR3 size: 17 residues. Germline lookup yields CDR1 SGHVS and CDR2 FNYEAQ. Here the CDR3 reads CASSSFLHSGTYNEQFF. In nucleotides, the CDR3 is TGTGCCAGCAGCTCGTTCTTACACTCCGGGACTTACAATGAGCAGTTCTTC. Drawing the rest from reference TRBV7-6 and TRBJ2-1, the complete variable domain is GAGVSQSPRYKVTKRGQDVALRCDPISGHVSLYWYRQALGQGPEFLTYFNYEAQQDKSGLPNDRFSAERPEGSISTLTIQRTEQRDSAMYRCASSSFLHSGTYNEQFFGPGTRLTVL.

The chain has TRBV6-5 and TRBJ2-2; no definite D call. The CDR3 consists of 15 residues. Germline lookup yields CDR1 MNHEY and CDR2 SVGAGI. The V end lost 0 bases, the J end lost 6 bases, and 11 bases lay between the germline ends. The CDR3 is CASSYSPAVAGELFF. For the CDR3, the DNA is TGTGCCAGCAGTTACTCGCCAGCCGTGGCCGGGGAGCTGTTTTTT.

This rearrangement joins TRBV5-1 to TRBJ2-1; weak D call: TRBD2 (6 bases). Trimming removed 4 bases at V and 7 bases at J, with 30 bases between. Germline V gives CDR1 SGHRS, CDR2 YFSETQ. The CDR3 consists of 19 residues. In DNA, the CDR3 is TGCGCCAGCAGCCCGAAAGAACGGGAGAATACAGGCTTTGGGAATGAGCAGTTCTTC. Its translation: CASSPKERENTGFGNEQFF.

In this sample, this clonotype turned up a few times. For the CDR3, the DNA is TGTGCCATCAGGAGGGGACAGGGCCACGAGCAGTACTTC. It encodes CAIRRGQGHEQYF. The chain couples TRBV10-3 to TRBJ2-7, with 9 bases that match TRBD1. This CDR3 has 13 residues. The germline gives CDR1 ENHRY, CDR2 SYGVKD. J gave up 5 bases and V 6 bases, and 5 bases lay outside the gene matches.

This sequence joins TRBV20-1 and TRBJ2-1; D is undetermined. Per germline, CDR1 DFQATT and CDR2 SNEGSKA (reference sequence). Trimming shortened V by 5 bases and J by 4 bases, and 6 bases separated the two germline ends. The CDR3 length is 11 residues. The CDR3 sequence: CSAPYYNEQFF. For the CDR3, the DNA is TGCAGTGCTCCCTATTACAATGAGCAGTTCTTC.

This clonotype was seen a few times. The chain has TRBV5-6 and TRBJ2-6; possible D gene TRBD1, 5 bases. V was trimmed by 1 base and J by 3 bases, leaving 8 bases between them. CDR1 SGHDT and CDR2 YYEEEE come from the germline V gene. The CDR3 length is 15 residues. CDR3 nucleotide sequence: TGTGCCAGCAGCTTGTGGCAGGGTGGGGCCAACGTCCTGACTTTC. It translates to CASSLWQGGANVLTF.

This clonotype was found a few times. A junction end diverges from the germline sequence, so it may reflect a read error. V and J are TRBV6-2 or TRBV6-3 and TRBJ1-2; 10 bases match TRBD1. CDR1 and CDR2 (germline): MNHEY, SVGEGT. This CDR3 comprises 13 residues. CDR3 nucleotides: TGTGCCAGCAACGGACAGGGGGGTCATGGCTGCACCTTC. As protein: CASNGQGGHGCTF.

This clonotype was seen a handful of times. J is TRBJ1-2 and V is TRBV30; the match to TRBD1 covers 12 bases. The trim removed 2 bases at V and 9 bases at J, leaving 13 bases unmatched. CDR3 length: 16 amino acids. Germline values: CDR1 GTSNPN, CDR2 SVGIG (reference sequence). CDR3 nucleotide sequence: TGTGCCTGGAGTTACGCAGGGACCGGGACAGGGGGCCGCTACACCTTC. It codes for CAWSYAGTGTGGRYTF.

This clonotype has only a few counts. The chain employs TRBV4-3 and TRBJ2-7; a weak D match, TRBD2 (5 bases). The germline V gene has CDR1 LGHNA and CDR2 YSLEER. The V end lost 0 bases, the J end lost 0 bases, and 9 bases lay between the germline ends. The CDR3 length is 15 residues. In nucleotides, the CDR3 is TGCGCCAGCAGCCAAGAGGGCGGACTCTCCTACGAGCAGTACTTC. This sequence encodes CASSQEGGLSYEQYF.

This chain uses TRBV2 with TRBJ2-3; maybe TRBD2 (6 bases). Germline CDR1 SNHLY, CDR2 FYNNEI. Trimming removed 8 bases from V and 4 bases from J, with 13 bases in between. This CDR3 has 13 amino acids. Here the CDR3 DNA reads TGTGCCAGCGGGAGGATTCGGTCAGATACGCAGTATTTT. Encoded protein: CASGRIRSDTQYF.

The chain links TRBV7-9 to TRBJ2-5; 7 bases map to TRBD2. Per the germline V gene, CDR1 is SEHNR and CDR2 is FQNEAQ (reference sequence). The V gene end was trimmed by 3 bases and the J gene end by 4 bases; junction bases not matched to a gene: 8. This CDR3 has 15 amino acids. The CDR3 is CASSLLTGGGETQYF. Here the CDR3 DNA reads TGTGCCAGCAGCTTGTTAACGGGAGGTGGAGAGACCCAGTACTTC.

There are many counts of this clonotype. The chain combines TRBV20-1 with TRBJ2-1, with TRBD2 matching 14 bases. The V and J ends lost 2 bases and 7 bases, in that order; junction bases with no gene match: 7. The CDR3 runs 16 residues. Looked up from germline, CDR1 is DFQATT and CDR2 is SNEGSKA (reference sequence). This chain's CDR3 is CSARSPGLAGANEQFF. The CDR3 region has the DNA TGCAGTGCTAGATCCCCGGGACTAGCGGGAGCTAATGAGCAGTTCTTC.

This clonotype was found a few times. The CDR3 DNA sequence: TGCGCCAGCAGCTTGGACTTGATCGTGACAGACACAGATACGCAGTATTTT. Residues: CASSLDLIVTDTDTQYF. This chain joins TRBV5-1 and TRBJ2-3; a possible D gene is TRBD1 (5 bases). From germline, CDR1 is SGHRS and CDR2 YFSETQ. Trimming took off 0 bases at V and 2 bases at J, with 16 bases between the two ends. The CDR3 consists of 17 residues.

This chain connects TRBV6-5 to TRBJ2-7; D assignment may be TRBD1 or TRBD2 (5 bases each). The CDR3 has 12 residues. Germline values: CDR1 MNHEY, CDR2 SVGAGI. The V gene lost 7 bases and the J gene lost 4 bases, with 11 bases spanning the gap. CDR3 DNA: TGTGCCAGCATGAGGGACCCATACGAGCAGTACTTC. Encoded protein: CASMRDPYEQYF.

This chain links TRBV29-1 with TRBJ1-2; D is possibly TRBD1 (6 bases). Germline values: CDR1 SQVTM, CDR2 ANQGSEA. The germline V and J ends were trimmed by 7 bases and 1 base, with 16 bases remaining between them. The CDR3 consists of 14 residues. This CDR3 reads CSAGGGGVNYGYTF. The DNA of the CDR3 is TGCAGCGCCGGAGGGGGGGGTGTTAACTATGGCTACACCTTC.

CDR3: CASSSTREQYF. In nucleotides, the CDR3 is TGTGCCAGCAGTTCGACTCGCGAGCAGTACTTC. J is TRBJ2-7 and V is TRBV2; no clear D gene. Germline assignment: CDR1 SNHLY and CDR2 FYNNEI. CDR3 length equals 11 residues. V dropped 5 bases and J dropped 6 bases, with 8 bases sitting between them.